These T cell receptor beta chains were read from a single sample in a study of blood T cell repertoires in COVID-19. Using immunoSEQ multiplex PCR, the repertoire was profiled, and TCRdb retains in-frame clones only, with some absent. Found here are 170,000 or so clones, roughly 84% of them singletons; the top ten hold 7% to 8%. Material for sequencing was PBMCs or T cells enriched from blood (not recorded which). The receptors were sampled from a woman aged 45-65 years who had recovered from COVID-19. Both conserved end residues are part of each CDR3. A D gene is named only where the DNA matches it firmly. Part of the rows lack a size; the others show once, few, many or a class for expanded clones.

V gene: TRBV11-3
clone size: NA
J gene: TRBJ2-5
D gene: TRBD2
CDR3 length: 14
CDR3 protein: CASSAMGGGQTQYF
CDR3 DNA: TGTGCCAGCAGCGCGATGGGCGGGGGACAGACCCAGTACTTC

V gene: TRBV7-8
clone size: NA
J gene: TRBJ2-2
D gene: TRBD2
CDR3 length: 20
CDR3 protein: CASSFSTPRTSGRAPGELFF
CDR3 DNA: TGTGCCAGCAGCTTTTCGACCCCCAGGACTAGCGGGAGGGCCCCCGGGGAGCTGTTTTTT

V gene: TRBV6-5
clone size: NA
J gene: TRBJ1-2
D gene: NA
CDR3 length: 12
CDR3 protein: CASEGGGYGYTF
CDR3 DNA: TGTGCCAGCGAGGGGGGGGGCTATGGCTACACCTTC

V gene: TRBV11-3
clone size: NA
J gene: TRBJ1-2
D gene: NA
CDR3 length: 16
CDR3 protein: CASSLAPTPWNYGYTF
CDR3 DNA: TGTGCCAGCAGCTTAGCACCAACTCCGTGGAACTATGGCTACACCTTC

V gene: TRBV5-8
clone size: NA
J gene: TRBJ2-5
D gene: TRBD2
CDR3 length: 16
CDR3 protein: CASRMVTSGTQVAQYF
CDR3 DNA: TGTGCCAGCAGAATGGTGACTAGCGGGACTCAGGTGGCCCAGTACTTC

V gene: TRBV7-9
clone size: NA
J gene: TRBJ2-1
D gene: NA
CDR3 length: 15
CDR3 protein: CASSLEQLNSAGQFF
CDR3 DNA: TGTGCCAGCAGCTTGGAACAGTTAAATTCCGCAGGGCAGTTCTTC

V gene: TRBV4-3
clone size: NA
J gene: TRBJ2-1
D gene: TRBD2
CDR3 length: 16
CDR3 protein: CASSQDGLAGVSEQFF
CDR3 DNA: TGCGCCAGCAGCCAAGATGGGCTAGCGGGAGTAAGTGAGCAGTTCTTC

V gene: TRBV7-9
clone size: NA
J gene: TRBJ1-2
D gene: NA
CDR3 length: 13
CDR3 protein: CASSFRERDSYTF
CDR3 DNA: TGTGCCAGCAGCTTCCGGGAGCGTGATAGCTACACCTTC

V gene: TRBV7-8
clone size: NA
J gene: TRBJ1-4
D gene: NA
CDR3 length: 14
CDR3 protein: CASSLGGTNEKLFF
CDR3 DNA: TGTGCCAGCAGCTTAGGCGGAACTAATGAAAAACTGTTTTTT

V gene: TRBV18
clone size: NA
J gene: TRBJ2-5
D gene: TRBD1
CDR3 length: 13
CDR3 protein: CASSPRQGETQYF
CDR3 DNA: TGTGCCAGCTCACCCCGACAGGGAGAGACCCAGTACTTC

V gene: TRBV7-9
clone size: NA
J gene: TRBJ1-2
D gene: TRBD1
CDR3 length: 14
CDR3 protein: CASSLTGTDYGYTF
CDR3 DNA: TGTGCCAGCAGCCTAACCGGGACAGACTATGGCTACACCTTC

V gene: TRBV7-8
clone size: NA
J gene: TRBJ1-2
D gene: TRBD1
CDR3 length: 15
CDR3 protein: CASRPQGPNNYGYTF
CDR3 DNA: TGTGCCAGCAGGCCACAGGGGCCAAATAACTATGGCTACACCTTC

V gene: TRBV4-1
clone size: NA
J gene: TRBJ1-2
D gene: NA
CDR3 length: 16
CDR3 protein: CASSQTQTAADSGYTF
CDR3 DNA: TGCGCCAGCAGCCAAACGCAGACAGCAGCAGACTCAGGCTACACCTTC

V gene: TRBV24-1
clone size: NA
J gene: TRBJ2-2
D gene: TRBD2
CDR3 length: 15
CDR3 protein: CATSDWTSGTGELFF
CDR3 DNA: TGTGCCACCAGTGATTGGACTAGCGGGACCGGGGAGCTGTTTTTT

V gene: TRBV7-3
clone size: NA
J gene: TRBJ2-1
D gene: TRBD2
CDR3 length: 15
CDR3 protein: CASSYSGTSGNEQFF
CDR3 DNA: TGTGCCAGCAGCTATTCCGGGACTAGCGGGAATGAGCAGTTCTTC

V gene: TRBV18
clone size: once
J gene: TRBJ2-5
D gene: NA
CDR3 length: 14
CDR3 protein: CASSRLDNQETQYF
CDR3 DNA: TGTGCCAGCTCACGCCTGGACAACCAAGAGACCCAGTACTTC

V gene: TRBV2
clone size: NA
J gene: TRBJ1-1
D gene: NA
CDR3 length: 14
CDR3 protein: CASRAETGYTEAFF
CDR3 DNA: TGTGCCAGCAGGGCGGAAACAGGGTACACTGAAGCTTTCTTT

V gene: TRBV6-5
clone size: NA
J gene: TRBJ2-3
D gene: TRBD1
CDR3 length: 15
CDR3 protein: CASRPQGVGTDTQYF
CDR3 DNA: TGTGCCAGCAGACCACAGGGGGTCGGAACAGATACGCAGTATTTT

V gene: TRBV11-2
clone size: NA
J gene: TRBJ1-4
D gene: TRBD1
CDR3 length: 15
CDR3 protein: CASSREDRGGEKLFF
CDR3 DNA: TGTGCCAGCAGCCGAGAGGACAGGGGTGGGGAAAAACTGTTTTTT

V gene: TRBV11-3
clone size: NA
J gene: TRBJ2-1
D gene: TRBD1
CDR3 length: 14
CDR3 protein: CASSQRQGYNEQFF
CDR3 DNA: TGTGCCAGCAGCCAAAGACAGGGGTACAATGAGCAGTTCTTC

V gene: TRBV4-3
clone size: NA
J gene: TRBJ2-1
D gene: TRBD2
CDR3 length: 15
CDR3 protein: CASSQTSGNSNEQFF
CDR3 DNA: TGCGCCAGCAGCCAAACTAGCGGGAACAGTAATGAGCAGTTCTTC

V gene: TRBV24-1
clone size: NA
J gene: TRBJ2-7
D gene: NA
CDR3 length: 13
CDR3 protein: CATSDQGNNEQYF
CDR3 DNA: TGTGCCACCAGTGATCAGGGGAATAACGAGCAGTACTTC

V gene: TRBV5-1
clone size: few
J gene: TRBJ2-3
D gene: TRBD1
CDR3 length: 14
CDR3 protein: CASSSGQVPYTQYF
CDR3 DNA: TGCGCCAGCAGCTCCGGACAGGTTCCCTATACGCAGTATTTT

V gene: TRBV18
clone size: NA
J gene: TRBJ2-5
D gene: NA
CDR3 length: 14
CDR3 protein: CASSQDNARETQYF
CDR3 DNA: TGTGCCAGCTCGCAGGACAACGCACGAGAGACCCAGTACTTC

V gene: TRBV24-1
clone size: NA
J gene: TRBJ2-1
D gene: TRBD1
CDR3 length: 16
CDR3 protein: CATSDLRAQGYGEQFF
CDR3 DNA: TGTGCCACCAGTGATTTAAGGGCACAGGGGTACGGTGAGCAGTTCTTC

V gene: TRBV4-1
clone size: NA
J gene: TRBJ1-1
D gene: TRBD1
CDR3 length: 15
CDR3 protein: CASSPGQGPNTEAFF
CDR3 DNA: TGCGCCAGCAGCCCGGGACAGGGACCGAACACTGAAGCTTTCTTT

V gene: TRBV5-5
clone size: NA
J gene: TRBJ1-5
D gene: TRBD1
CDR3 length: 15
CDR3 protein: CASSSSGTVNQPQHF
CDR3 DNA: TGTGCCAGCAGCAGCTCCGGGACAGTAAATCAGCCCCAGCATTTT

V gene: TRBV7-2
clone size: NA
J gene: TRBJ1-5
D gene: TRBD1
CDR3 length: 14
CDR3 protein: CASSAGTGGLSQHF
CDR3 DNA: TGTGCCAGCAGCGCCGGGACAGGGGGATTGTCCCAGCATTTT

V gene: TRBV10-3
clone size: NA
J gene: TRBJ1-6
D gene: NA
CDR3 length: 15
CDR3 protein: CAIRGGRGTNSPLHF
CDR3 DNA: TGTGCCATCAGGGGTGGCAGGGGTACGAATTCACCCCTCCACTTT

V gene: TRBV10-3
clone size: NA
J gene: TRBJ1-1
D gene: NA
CDR3 length: 13
CDR3 protein: CAISAVLNTEAFF
CDR3 DNA: TGTGCCATCAGTGCAGTGCTGAACACTGAAGCTTTCTTT

V gene: TRBV19
clone size: NA
J gene: TRBJ2-1
D gene: TRBD2
CDR3 length: 16
CDR3 protein: CASSKGTSGTYNEQFF
CDR3 DNA: TGTGCCAGTAGTAAGGGAACTAGCGGGACCTACAATGAGCAGTTCTTC

V gene: TRBV10-3
clone size: NA
J gene: TRBJ2-3
D gene: TRBD2
CDR3 length: 17
CDR3 protein: CAISESIGLAGVSTQYF
CDR3 DNA: TGTGCCATCAGTGAGTCAATCGGACTAGCGGGAGTATCTACGCAGTATTTT

V gene: TRBV7-9
clone size: few
J gene: TRBJ1-2
D gene: TRBD1
CDR3 length: 14
CDR3 protein: CASLGDRDFDGYTF
CDR3 DNA: TGTGCCAGCCTTGGGGACAGGGATTTCGATGGCTACACCTTC

V gene: TRBV28
clone size: NA
J gene: TRBJ1-5
D gene: TRBD1
CDR3 length: 14
CDR3 protein: CASRQGVPNQPQHF
CDR3 DNA: TGTGCCAGCCGACAGGGGGTGCCCAATCAGCCCCAGCATTTT

V gene: TRBV9
clone size: NA
J gene: TRBJ2-7
D gene: NA
CDR3 length: 15
CDR3 protein: CASSVDRVAPSEQYF
CDR3 DNA: TGTGCCAGCAGCGTAGATCGTGTAGCCCCGAGCGAGCAGTACTTC

V gene: TRBV15
clone size: NA
J gene: TRBJ2-1
D gene: NA
CDR3 length: 12
CDR3 protein: CATSSLYNEQFF
CDR3 DNA: TGTGCCACCAGCAGCCTGTACAATGAGCAGTTCTTC

V gene: TRBV6-5
clone size: few
J gene: TRBJ2-7
D gene: NA
CDR3 length: 15
CDR3 protein: CASRLRGGDSYEQYF
CDR3 DNA: TGTGCCAGCAGGCTTCGAGGGGGGGACTCCTACGAGCAGTACTTC

V gene: TRBV30
clone size: NA
J gene: TRBJ2-7
D gene: TRBD1
CDR3 length: 15
CDR3 protein: CAWGWGGQGAYEQYF
CDR3 DNA: TGTGCCTGGGGATGGGGAGGACAGGGAGCCTACGAGCAGTACTTC

V gene: TRBV7-8
clone size: NA
J gene: TRBJ1-3
D gene: NA
CDR3 length: 14
CDR3 protein: CASRPGRTGNTIYF
CDR3 DNA: TGTGCCAGCAGACCTGGGAGGACTGGAAACACCATATATTTT

V gene: TRBV30
clone size: NA
J gene: TRBJ2-1
D gene: TRBD2
CDR3 length: 16
CDR3 protein: CAWSLRASGNHNEQFF
CDR3 DNA: TGTGCCTGGAGTTTAAGAGCTAGCGGGAACCACAATGAGCAGTTCTTC

V gene: TRBV5-6
clone size: NA
J gene: TRBJ2-3
D gene: TRBD1
CDR3 length: 16
CDR3 protein: CASSLWGWTGRDTQYF
CDR3 DNA: TGTGCCAGCAGCTTGTGGGGTTGGACAGGTCGGGATACGCAGTATTTT

V gene: TRBV5-6
clone size: NA
J gene: TRBJ2-7
D gene: NA
CDR3 length: 15
CDR3 protein: CASSSHGTPKPEQYF
CDR3 DNA: TGTGCCAGCAGCTCACACGGGACTCCCAAGCCGGAGCAGTACTTC

V gene: TRBV13
clone size: NA
J gene: TRBJ2-1
D gene: NA
CDR3 length: 17
CDR3 protein: CASSLGRGRSGSNEQFF
CDR3 DNA: TGTGCCAGCAGCTTGGGCAGGGGCCGCTCCGGAAGCAATGAGCAGTTCTTC

V gene: TRBV3-1/TRBV3-2
clone size: NA
J gene: TRBJ2-4
D gene: NA
CDR3 length: 13
CDR3 protein: CASSGSVKNIQYF
CDR3 DNA: TGTGCCAGCTCAGGGTCTGTCAAAAACATTCAGTACTTC

V gene: TRBV4-1
clone size: once
J gene: TRBJ1-2
D gene: TRBD1
CDR3 length: 16
CDR3 protein: CASSQDKNRGNYGYTF
CDR3 DNA: TGCGCCAGCAGCCAAGATAAGAACAGGGGGAACTATGGCTACACCTTC

V gene: TRBV19
clone size: NA
J gene: TRBJ2-7
D gene: TRBD1
CDR3 length: 15
CDR3 protein: CASSRAGTGRNEQYF
CDR3 DNA: TGTGCCAGTAGCCGAGCCGGGACAGGGAGGAACGAGCAGTACTTC

V gene: TRBV29-1
clone size: NA
J gene: TRBJ2-2
D gene: NA
CDR3 length: 13
CDR3 protein: CSVWLVAGGELFF
CDR3 DNA: TGCAGCGTTTGGCTAGTGGCCGGCGGGGAGCTGTTTTTT

V gene: TRBV9
clone size: NA
J gene: TRBJ2-5
D gene: TRBD2
CDR3 length: 13
CDR3 protein: CASRGEGRETQYF
CDR3 DNA: TGTGCCAGCCGGGGGGAGGGTAGGGAGACCCAGTACTTC

V gene: TRBV25-1
clone size: NA
J gene: TRBJ2-7
D gene: TRBD1
CDR3 length: 15
CDR3 protein: CASSGANRGSYEQYF
CDR3 DNA: TGTGCCAGCAGTGGGGCGAACAGGGGTTCCTACGAGCAGTACTTC

V gene: TRBV5-4
clone size: NA
J gene: TRBJ2-3
D gene: NA
CDR3 length: 13
CDR3 protein: CASSTFKEPGQYF
CDR3 DNA: TGTGCCAGCAGCACTTTTAAAGAGCCCGGGCAGTATTTT

V gene: TRBV10-2
clone size: NA
J gene: TRBJ2-5
D gene: NA
CDR3 length: 12
CDR3 protein: CASGRREETQYF
CDR3 DNA: TGCGCCAGCGGCCGGAGGGAGGAGACCCAGTACTTC